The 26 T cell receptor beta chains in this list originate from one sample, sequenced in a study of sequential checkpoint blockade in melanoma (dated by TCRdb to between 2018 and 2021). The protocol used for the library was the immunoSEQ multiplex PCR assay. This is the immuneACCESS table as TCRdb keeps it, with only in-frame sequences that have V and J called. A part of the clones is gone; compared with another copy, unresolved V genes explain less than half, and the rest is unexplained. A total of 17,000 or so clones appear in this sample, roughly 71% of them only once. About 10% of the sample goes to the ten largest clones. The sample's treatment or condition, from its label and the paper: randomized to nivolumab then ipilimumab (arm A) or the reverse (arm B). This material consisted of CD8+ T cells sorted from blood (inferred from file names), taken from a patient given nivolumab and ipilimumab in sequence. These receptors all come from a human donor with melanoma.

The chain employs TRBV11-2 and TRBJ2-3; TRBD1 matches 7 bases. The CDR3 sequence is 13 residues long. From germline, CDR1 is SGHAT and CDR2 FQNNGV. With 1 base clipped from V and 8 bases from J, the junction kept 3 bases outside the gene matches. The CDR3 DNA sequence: TGTGCCAGCAGCTTAGGGGCAGGGGGTACGCAGTATTTT. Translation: CASSLGAGGTQYF.

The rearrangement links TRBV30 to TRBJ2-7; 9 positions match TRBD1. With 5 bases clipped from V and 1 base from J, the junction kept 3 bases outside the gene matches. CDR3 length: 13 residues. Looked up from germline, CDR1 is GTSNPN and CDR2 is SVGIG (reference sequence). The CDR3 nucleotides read TGTGCCTGGGGAGGACAGGGGTCCTACGAGCAGTACTTC. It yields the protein CAWGGQGSYEQYF. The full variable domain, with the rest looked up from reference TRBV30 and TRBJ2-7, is SQTIHQWPATLVQPVGSPLSLECTVEGTSNPNLYWYRQAAGRGLQLLFYSVGIGQISSEVPQNLSASRPQDRQFILSSKKLLLSDSGFYLCAWGGQGSYEQYFGPGTRLTVT.

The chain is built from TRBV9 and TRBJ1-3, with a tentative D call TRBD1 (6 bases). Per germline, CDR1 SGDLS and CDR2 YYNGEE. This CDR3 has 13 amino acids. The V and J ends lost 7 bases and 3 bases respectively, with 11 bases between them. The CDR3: CASGGTSGNTIYF. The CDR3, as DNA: TGTGCCAGCGGGGGCACAAGTGGAAACACCATATATTTT.

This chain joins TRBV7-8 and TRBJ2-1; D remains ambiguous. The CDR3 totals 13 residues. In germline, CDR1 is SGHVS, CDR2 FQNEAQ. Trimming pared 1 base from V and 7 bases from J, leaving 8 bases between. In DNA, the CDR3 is TGTGCCAGCAGCTTAGACAGTGGTAATGAGCAGTTCTTC. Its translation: CASSLDSGNEQFF. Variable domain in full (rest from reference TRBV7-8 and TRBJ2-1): GAGVSQSPRYKVAKRGQDVALRCDPISGHVSLFWYQQALGQGPEFLTYFQNEAQLDKSGLPSDRFFAERPEGSVSTLKIQRTQQEDSAVYLCASSLDSGNEQFFGPGTRLTVL.

The CDR3 DNA follows: TGTGCCAGTTCGGTTGGCGGGAGTTCCTACGAGCAGTACTTC. It encodes CASSVGGSSYEQYF. The gene calls are TRBV9 and TRBJ2-7; 7 positions match TRBD2. CDR1 is SGDLS, CDR2 YYNGEE, per germline. The CDR3 has 14 amino acids. The V segment lost 8 bases and the J segment 1 base; nucleotides outside the gene matches: 9.

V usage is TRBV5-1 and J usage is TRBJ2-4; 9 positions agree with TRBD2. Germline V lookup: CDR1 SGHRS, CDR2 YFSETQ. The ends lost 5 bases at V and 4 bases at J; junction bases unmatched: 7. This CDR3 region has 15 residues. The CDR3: CASSWLTSGKNIQYF. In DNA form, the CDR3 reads TGCGCCAGCAGTTGGTTGACTAGCGGAAAAAACATTCAGTACTTC.

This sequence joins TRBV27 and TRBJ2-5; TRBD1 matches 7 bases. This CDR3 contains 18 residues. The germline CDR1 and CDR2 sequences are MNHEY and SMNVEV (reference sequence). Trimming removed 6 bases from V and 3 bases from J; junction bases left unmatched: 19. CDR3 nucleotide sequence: TGTGCCAGCAGCCTAAGGATGGACAGGAAAAGTAGGGAAGAGACCCAGTACTTC. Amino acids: CASSLRMDRKSREETQYF.

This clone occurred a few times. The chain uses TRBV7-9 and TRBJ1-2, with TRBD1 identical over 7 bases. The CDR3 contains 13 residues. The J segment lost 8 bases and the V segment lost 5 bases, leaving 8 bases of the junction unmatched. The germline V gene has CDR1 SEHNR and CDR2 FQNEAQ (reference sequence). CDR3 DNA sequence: TGTGCCAGCAGCGCCGGACAGGCGGACGGCTACACCTTC. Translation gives CASSAGQADGYTF.

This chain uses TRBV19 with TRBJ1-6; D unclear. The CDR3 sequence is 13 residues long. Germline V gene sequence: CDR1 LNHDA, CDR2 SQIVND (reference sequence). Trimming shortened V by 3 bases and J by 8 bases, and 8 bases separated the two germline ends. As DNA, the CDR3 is TGTGCCAGTAGTATTCGGACTCATTCACCCCTCCACTTT. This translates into CASSIRTHSPLHF.

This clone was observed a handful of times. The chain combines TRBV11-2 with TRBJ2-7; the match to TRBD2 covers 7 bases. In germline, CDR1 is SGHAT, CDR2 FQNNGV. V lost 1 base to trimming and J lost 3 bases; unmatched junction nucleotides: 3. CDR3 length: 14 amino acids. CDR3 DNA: TGTGCCAGCAGCTTAGGGGCGGGAGACTACGAGCAGTACTTC. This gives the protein CASSLGAGDYEQYF.

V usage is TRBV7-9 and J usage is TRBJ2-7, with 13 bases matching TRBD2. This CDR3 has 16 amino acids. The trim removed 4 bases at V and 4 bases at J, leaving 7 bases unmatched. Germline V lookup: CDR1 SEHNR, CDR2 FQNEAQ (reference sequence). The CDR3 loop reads CASSSLAGGPSYEQYF. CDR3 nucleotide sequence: TGTGCCAGCAGCTCACTAGCGGGAGGGCCGAGTTACGAGCAGTACTTC. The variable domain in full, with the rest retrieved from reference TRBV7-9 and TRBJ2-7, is DTGVSQNPRHKITKRGQNVTFRCDPISEHNRLYWYRQTLGQGPEFLTYFQNEAQLEKSRLLSDRFSAERPKGSFSTLEIQRTEQGDSAMYLCASSSLAGGPSYEQYFGPGTRLTVT.

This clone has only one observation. CDR3 DNA sequence: TGCGCCAGCAGCCAAGAAGCCACTAGCGGGTACGAGCAGTACTTC. This gives the protein CASSQEATSGYEQYF. The chain joins TRBV4-3 to TRBJ2-7, with 9 bases matching TRBD2. Germline V gene sequence: CDR1 LGHNA, CDR2 YSLEER. The length of the CDR3 is 15 residues. Trimming removed 0 bases from V and 4 bases from J; junction bases left unmatched: 4.

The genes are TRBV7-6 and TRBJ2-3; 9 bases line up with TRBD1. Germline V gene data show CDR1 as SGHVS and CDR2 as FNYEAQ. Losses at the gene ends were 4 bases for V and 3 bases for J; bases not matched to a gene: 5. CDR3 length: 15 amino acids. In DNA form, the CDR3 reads TGTGCCAGCAGCTCCCGGGACAGGGCTACAGATACGCAGTATTTT. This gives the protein CASSSRDRATDTQYF.

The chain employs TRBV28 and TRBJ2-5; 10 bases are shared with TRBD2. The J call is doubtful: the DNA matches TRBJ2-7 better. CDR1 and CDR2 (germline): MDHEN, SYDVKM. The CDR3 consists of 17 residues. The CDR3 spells CASSFAGTSAISYEQYF. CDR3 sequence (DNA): TGTGCCAGCAGTTTCGCCGGGACTAGCGCTATCTCCTACGAGCAGTACTTC.

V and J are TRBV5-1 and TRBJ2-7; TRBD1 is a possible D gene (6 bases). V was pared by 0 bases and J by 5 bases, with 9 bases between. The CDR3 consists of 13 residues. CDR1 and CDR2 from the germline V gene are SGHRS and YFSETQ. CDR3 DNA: TGCGCCAGCAGCTTGGACAGGGTCAACGAGCAGTACTTC. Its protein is CASSLDRVNEQYF. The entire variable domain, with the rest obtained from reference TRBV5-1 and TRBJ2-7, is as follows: KAGVTQTPRYLIKTRGQQVTLSCSPISGHRSVSWYQQTPGQGLQFLFEYFSETQRNKGNFPGRFSGRQFSNSRSEMNVSTLELGDSALYLCASSLDRVNEQYFGPGTRLTVT.

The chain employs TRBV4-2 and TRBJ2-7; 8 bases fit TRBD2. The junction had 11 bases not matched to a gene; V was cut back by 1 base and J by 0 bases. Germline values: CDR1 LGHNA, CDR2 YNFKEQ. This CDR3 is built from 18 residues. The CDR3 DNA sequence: TGTGCCAGCAGCCAAGTGGGTCTAGCGGGTGCGGGCTCCTACGAGCAGTACTTC. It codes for CASSQVGLAGAGSYEQYF.

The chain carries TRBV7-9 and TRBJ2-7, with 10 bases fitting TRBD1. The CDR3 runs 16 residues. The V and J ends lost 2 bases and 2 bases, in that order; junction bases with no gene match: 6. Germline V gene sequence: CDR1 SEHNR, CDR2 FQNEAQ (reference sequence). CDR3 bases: TGTGCCAGCAGCTTACCGACAGGGGGCAAGGCCTACGAGCAGTACTTC. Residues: CASSLPTGGKAYEQYF.

CDR3 sequence reads: CASSSHQTGMNTEAFF. For the CDR3, the DNA is TGTGCCAGTAGTTCACACCAGACAGGGATGAACACTGAAGCTTTCTTT. The chain has TRBV19 and TRBJ1-1, with TRBD1 matching 7 bases. This CDR3 has 16 amino acids. Germline V lookup: CDR1 LNHDA, CDR2 SQIVND (reference sequence). Trimming removed 5 bases from V and 0 bases from J; junction bases left unmatched: 9.

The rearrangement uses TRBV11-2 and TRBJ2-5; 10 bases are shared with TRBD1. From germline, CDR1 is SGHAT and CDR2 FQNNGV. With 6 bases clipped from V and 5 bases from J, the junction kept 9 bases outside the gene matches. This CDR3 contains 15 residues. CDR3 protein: CASSSETGGWETQYF. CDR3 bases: TGTGCCAGCAGTTCCGAGACAGGGGGCTGGGAGACCCAGTACTTC.

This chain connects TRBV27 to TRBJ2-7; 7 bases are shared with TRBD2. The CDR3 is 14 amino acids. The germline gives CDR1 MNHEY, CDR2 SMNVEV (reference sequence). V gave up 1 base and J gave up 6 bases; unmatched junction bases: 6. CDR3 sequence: CASSLFSGGGEQYF. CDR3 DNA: TGTGCCAGCAGTTTATTTTCGGGGGGTGGCGAGCAGTACTTC.

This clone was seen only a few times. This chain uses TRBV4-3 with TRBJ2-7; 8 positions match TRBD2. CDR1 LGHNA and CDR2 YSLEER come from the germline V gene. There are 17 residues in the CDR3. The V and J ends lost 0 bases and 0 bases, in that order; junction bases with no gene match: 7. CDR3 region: CASSQDAAGAISYEQYF. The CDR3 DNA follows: TGCGCCAGCAGCCAAGATGCAGCGGGGGCCATCTCCTACGAGCAGTACTTC.

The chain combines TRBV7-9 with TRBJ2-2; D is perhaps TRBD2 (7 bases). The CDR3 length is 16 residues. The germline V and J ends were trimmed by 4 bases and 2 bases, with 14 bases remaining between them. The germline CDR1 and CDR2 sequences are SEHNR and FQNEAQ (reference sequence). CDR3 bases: TGTGCCAGCAGCTCAGCAGCGGGGACAAACACCGGGGAGCTGTTTTTT. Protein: CASSSAAGTNTGELFF.

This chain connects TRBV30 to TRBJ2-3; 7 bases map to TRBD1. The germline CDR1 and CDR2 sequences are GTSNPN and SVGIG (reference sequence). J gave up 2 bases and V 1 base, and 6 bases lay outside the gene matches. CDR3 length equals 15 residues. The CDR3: CAWSATGAYTDTQYF. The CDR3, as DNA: TGTGCCTGGAGTGCCACAGGGGCCTACACAGATACGCAGTATTTT.

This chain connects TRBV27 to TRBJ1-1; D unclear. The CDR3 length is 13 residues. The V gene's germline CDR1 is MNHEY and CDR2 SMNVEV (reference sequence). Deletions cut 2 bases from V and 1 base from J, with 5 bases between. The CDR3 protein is CASSLAENTEAFF. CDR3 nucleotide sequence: TGTGCCAGCAGTTTAGCAGAGAACACTGAAGCTTTCTTT.

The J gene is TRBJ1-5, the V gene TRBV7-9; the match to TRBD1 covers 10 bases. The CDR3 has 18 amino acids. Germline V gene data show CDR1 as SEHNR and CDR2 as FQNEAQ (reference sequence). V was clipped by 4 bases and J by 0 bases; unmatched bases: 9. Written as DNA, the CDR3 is TGTGCCAGCAGCTCCGGGACAGGGGAACTGTATAGCAATCAGCCCCAGCATTTT. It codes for CASSSGTGELYSNQPQHF.

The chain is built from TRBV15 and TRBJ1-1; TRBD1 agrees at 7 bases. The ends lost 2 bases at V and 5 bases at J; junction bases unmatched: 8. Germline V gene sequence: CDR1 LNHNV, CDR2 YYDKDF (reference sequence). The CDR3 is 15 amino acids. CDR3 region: CATSRQGGWRTEAFF. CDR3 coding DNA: TGTGCCACCAGCAGACAAGGGGGCTGGAGGACTGAAGCTTTCTTT. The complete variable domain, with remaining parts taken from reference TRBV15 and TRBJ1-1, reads DAMVIQNPRYQVTQFGKPVTLSCSQTLNHNVMYWYQQKSSQAPKLLFHYYDKDFNNEADTPDNFQSRRPNTSFCFLDIRSPGLGDTAMYLCATSRQGGWRTEAFFGQGTRLTVV.